This T cell receptor (beta chain) derives from a study of T cell responses to AZD1222 COVID-19 vaccine. Study observations and caveats: Among the donors, most were white British and more were female, and clonal diversity was possibly underestimated.

The method was immunoSEQ multiplex PCR; TCRdb's version includes in-frame clones alone and lacks a portion of them. The data hold 250,000 to 300,000 clones, with 94% observed a single time. CDR1 and CDR2 from the germline V gene are SGHVS and FQNEAQ. The CDR3 has 15 amino acids. Unmatched junction bases numbered 6, after V lost 5 bases and J lost 2 bases. As regards this clone: Its specificity is not known.

The TCR comes from an adult who received the AZD1222 COVID-19 vaccine. The rearrangement uses TRBV7-8 and TRBJ2-3, with 8 bases identical to TRBD2. Sequenced material: peripheral blood, taken 28 days after the second AZD1222 dose. For the CDR3, the DNA is TGTGCCAGCAGCAATAGCGGGATAGTCACAGATACGCAGTATTTT. This encodes CASSNSGIVTDTQYF.